The 15 T cell receptor beta chains below all came from one sample that was sequenced in a study of Graves' ophthalmopathy and Graves' hyperthyroidism (dated by TCRdb to 2017 to 2018). The listed sequencing device is Illumina HiSeq 2000. TCR beta CDR3 regions were amplified from RNA transcripts for repertoire sequencing. A first-round RT-PCR used HTBI primers with the Qiagen OneStep RT-PCR kit, followed by a second-round multiplex PCR, size selection and purification. Through fastp at Q25 and MiXCR, TCRdb rebuilt clones from the public reads, retaining in-frame beta chains. All rows with the same CDR3 protein become a single entry with the most common DNA and genes. This sample lists hundreds of thousands of distinct CDR3 sequences; more than 20% were detected once. The ten largest clones take up approximately 3.2% of the sample. Specimen: peripheral blood. These receptors were obtained from a woman in her late teens or twenties with stable Graves' hyperthyroidism. Donor details come from another sample of the same person, matched by shared clones.

The J gene is TRBJ2-2, the V gene TRBV27, with TRBD2 identical over 10 bases. Germline assignment: CDR1 MNHEY and CDR2 SMNVEV (reference sequence). V lost 2 bases and J lost 5; bases outside the gene matches: 11. This CDR3 region has 18 residues. This CDR3 is CASSLKLGGLALTGELFF. Here the CDR3 DNA reads TGTGCCAGCAGTTTAAAGCTGGGGGGACTAGCGTTAACCGGGGAGCTGTTTTTT.

The table lists this clonotype with many counts. The rearrangement joins TRBV18 to TRBJ2-4; D gene uncertain. V was trimmed by 2 bases and J by 0 bases, leaving 5 bases between them. CDR1 and CDR2 from the germline V gene are KGHSH and LQKENI. CDR3 size: 14 residues. For the CDR3, the DNA is TGTGCCAGCTCACCAGAAGTAGCCAAAAACATTCAGTACTTC. Its translation: CASSPEVAKNIQYF.

A single count supports this clonotype. The genes are TRBV25-1 and TRBJ1-3; possibly TRBD1 for D (5 bases). CDR1 is MGHDK and CDR2 is SYGVNS in the germline V gene. V lost 6 bases and J 7 bases, leaving 13 bases between the germline ends. The CDR3 spans 13 residues. CDR3 nucleotide sequence: TGTGCCAGCAGGCCCATTGGGGGGAACACCATATATTTT. Protein product: CASRPIGGNTIYF.

There are many counts of this clonotype. The chain employs TRBV20-1 and TRBJ2-5; either TRBD1 or TRBD2 may fit D (5 bases each). Trimming cost V 6 bases and J 1 base, with 12 bases left between them. The germline CDR1 and CDR2 sequences are DFQATT and SNEGSKA (reference sequence). The CDR3 contains 13 residues. The CDR3 loop is CSAPGPAQETQYF. CDR3 bases: TGCAGTGCCCCGGGACCCGCCCAAGAGACCCAGTACTTC.

Many counts were recorded for this clonotype. V gene TRBV12-3 or TRBV12-4 combines with J gene TRBJ2-2; D tentatively reads TRBD1 or TRBD2 (5 bases each). Trimming took 9 bases from V and 4 from J, leaving 9 bases between them. CDR3 size: 12 residues. The CDR3 spells CASKGSTGELFF. CDR3 bases: TGTGCCAGTAAGGGGAGCACCGGGGAGCTGTTTTTT.

V usage is TRBV12-3 or TRBV12-4 and J usage is TRBJ1-2, with a tentative D call TRBD1 (5 bases). The CDR3 spans 14 residues. Trimming left V 5 bases short and J 3 bases short, with 13 bases between. The CDR3 DNA is TGTGCCAGCAGTCCCGGTAGGGGATACTATGGCTACACCTTC. It codes for CASSPGRGYYGYTF.

Comment on this clonotype: Possible read error: a much larger clone is one base away. V usage is TRBV7-2 and J usage is TRBJ2-5; D may match TRBD1 or TRBD2 (6 bases each). The CDR3 has 15 residues. Germline assignment: CDR1 SGHTA and CDR2 FQGNSA. In nucleotides, the CDR3 is TGTGTCGGCAGCTACAGGGTGGCGGGACAAGAGACCCAGTACTTC. Its translation: CVGSYRVAGQETQYF.

The chain couples TRBV28 to TRBJ2-7, with a weak D call TRBD2 (7 bases). The V end was cut by 7 bases, the J end by 5 bases, with 15 bases between. The CDR3 length is 13 residues. Germline assignment: CDR1 MDHEN and CDR2 SYDVKM. CDR3 sequence reads: CASTRGGVHEQYF. The CDR3 DNA reads TGTGCCAGCACCAGAGGGGGGGTCCACGAGCAGTACTTC.

In its sample, this clonotype was seen many times. The V gene is TRBV27, the J gene TRBJ2-2; 10 nucleotides align to TRBD2. With V trimmed by 3 bases and J by 1 base, 5 bases remained unmatched. CDR1 and CDR2 from the germline V gene are MNHEY and SMNVEV (reference sequence). The CDR3 totals 17 residues. The CDR3 DNA reads TGTGCCAGCAGTTTCGCCGGGACTAGCGAGAACACCGGGGAGCTGTTTTTT. This encodes CASSFAGTSENTGELFF.

The J gene is TRBJ1-2, the V gene TRBV3-1; 11 bases are a match to TRBD1. Germline-derived CDR1 and CDR2 are LGHDT and YNNKEL (reference sequence). The CDR3 totals 17 residues. The trim removed 1 base at V and 3 bases at J, leaving 7 bases unmatched. The CDR3 loop reads CASSQGPDRGLHYGYTF. CDR3 bases: TGTGCCAGCAGCCAAGGGCCGGACAGGGGGCTTCACTATGGCTACACCTTC.

This clonotype was counted at least ten times. The rearrangement uses TRBV15 and TRBJ1-1; 10 bases fit TRBD1. Germline CDR1 and CDR2: LNHNV and YYDKDF (reference sequence). The CDR3 has 15 amino acids. With V trimmed by 0 bases and J by 4 bases, 2 bases remained unmatched. The CDR3 nucleotides read TGTGCCACCAGCAGAGAAAGGACAGGGGGCACTGAAGCTTTCTTT. Amino acid sequence: CATSRERTGGTEAFF.

This clonotype showed up just a few times. V is TRBV6-2 or TRBV6-3 and J is TRBJ1-5; 9 bases agree with TRBD1. The junction had 14 bases not matched to a gene; V was cut back by 5 bases and J by 6 bases. Germline loops: CDR1 MNHEY, CDR2 SVGEGT. The CDR3 is made up of 17 amino acids. CDR3 nucleotide sequence: TGTGCCAGCAGTCCCCTACTTAATACAGGGGGCGCTCAGCCCCAGCATTTT. It encodes CASSPLLNTGGAQPQHF.

This clonotype was picked up one time. The V gene is TRBV7-8, the J gene TRBJ2-7; D may be TRBD1 (6 bases). The CDR3 extends over 15 amino acids. The V gene lost 7 bases and the J gene lost 0 bases, with 16 bases spanning the gap. Germline V gives CDR1 SGHVS, CDR2 FQNEAQ. CDR3 coding DNA: TGTGCCAGCACCTCCCCCGAGGACAGCTCCTACGAGCAGTACTTC. It encodes CASTSPEDSSYEQYF.

Many counts were recorded for this clonotype. V and J are TRBV12-3 or TRBV12-4 and TRBJ2-7; D may be TRBD1 (6 bases). The V gene lost 3 bases and the J gene lost 2 bases, with 14 bases spanning the gap. The length of the CDR3 is 15 residues. CDR3 nucleotide sequence: TGTGCCAGCAGTTTGGACAGCCGCCCTACCTACGAGCAGTACTTC. Protein: CASSLDSRPTYEQYF.

This clonotype was detected ten times or more. This rearrangement joins TRBV19 to TRBJ2-7; TRBD1 matches 7 bases. V dropped 4 bases and J dropped 2; count of bases not matched to a gene: 11. Germline assignment: CDR1 LNHDA and CDR2 SQIVND (reference sequence). The CDR3 contains 16 residues. CDR3 sequence reads: CASSTDRQGKTYEQYF. CDR3 DNA sequence: TGTGCCAGTAGTACGGATCGACAGGGAAAAACCTACGAGCAGTACTTC.